Shown below are 11 T cell receptor beta chains from a single sample sequenced in a study of T-cell memory formation after mild COVID-19. TCRdb fed the 5' RACE reads into MiXCR, producing one record per CDR3 protein. The table has around 440,000 distinct CDR3 sequences, around a sixth seen once; the top ten hold approximately 13%. The material sequenced was PBMCs or a T cell subset sorted from them (not recorded which). The source is an adult woman who had mild COVID-19 (a few samples of this study predate the infection). Cell type and time point are not known.

This clonotype was recorded a few times. The chain has TRBV29-1 and TRBJ1-2; D is possibly TRBD1 (6 bases). Deletions cut 1 base from V and 4 bases from J, with 16 bases between. Germline-derived CDR1 and CDR2 are SQVTM and ANQGSEA. The CDR3 spans 15 residues. DNA for the CDR3: TGCAGCGTTGAAGGGATGACAGGTCGCGCCTATGGCTACACCTTC. Translating it yields CSVEGMTGRAYGYTF.

This clonotype appeared a few times. J is TRBJ1-5 and V is TRBV27; TRBD1 aligns across 7 bases. V shed 2 bases, J shed 6 bases, and the junction held 7 bases outside the gene matches. The germline V gene encodes CDR1 MNHEY and CDR2 SMNVEV (reference sequence). The CDR3 has 15 residues. The CDR3 DNA reads as TGTGCCAGCAGTTTAGAGAACAGGGGAGGTCAGCCCCAGCATTTT. The encoded protein is CASSLENRGGQPQHF.

This clonotype was recorded a few times. This sequence joins TRBV27 and TRBJ2-7; perhaps TRBD1 as D (5 bases). CDR3 size: 14 residues. Germline V CDR1 and CDR2: MNHEY, SMNVEV (reference sequence). Trimming took off 5 bases at V and 6 bases at J, with 17 bases between the two ends. CDR3 nucleotide sequence: TGTGCCAGCAGTAGAACCCTTTCTGACAGCGAGCAGTACTTC. It yields the protein CASSRTLSDSEQYF.

This chain uses TRBV11-3 with TRBJ2-5; 8 bases agree with TRBD2. Germline V gives CDR1 SGHNT, CDR2 YENEEA. The J segment lost 5 bases and the V segment lost 5 bases, leaving 19 bases of the junction unmatched. The CDR3 length is 18 residues. The CDR3 DNA is TGTGCCAGCAGCCGGCCGGGGGGGGTGCCCCGCGTAGAGGAGACCCAGTACTTC. Its translation is CASSRPGGVPRVEETQYF.

The V gene is TRBV5-4, the J gene TRBJ2-1; 10 bases are a match to TRBD1. This CDR3 is 15 amino acids long. V was pared by 4 bases and J by 7 bases, with 8 bases of the junction left unmatched. Germline CDR1 SGHNT, CDR2 YYREEE (reference sequence). CDR3 DNA: TGTGCCAGCAGCATGGACAGGGGGTCTTCGAATGAGCAGTTCTTC. Amino acids: CASSMDRGSSNEQFF.

This chain joins TRBV12-3 or TRBV12-4 and TRBJ1-2; D uncertain. The CDR3 length is 14 residues. Trimming shortened V by 6 bases and J by 5 bases, and 16 bases separated the two germline ends. Written as DNA, the CDR3 is TGTGCCAGCAGCCCGCGAGGGCCAACGTATGGCTACACCTTC. Its protein is CASSPRGPTYGYTF.

The chain couples TRBV7-6 to TRBJ2-1, with 9 positions matching TRBD1. This CDR3 region has 18 residues. The ends lost 5 bases at V and 3 bases at J; junction bases unmatched: 14. Germline CDR1 reads SGHVS; CDR2 reads FNYEAQ. CDR3: CASSGLTGGVSHYNEQFF. CDR3 DNA: TGTGCCAGCAGCGGGCTAACAGGGGGCGTCTCTCACTACAATGAGCAGTTCTTC. Using reference TRBV7-6 and TRBJ2-1 for the parts outside the CDR3, the full variable domain is GAGVSQSPRYKVTKRGQDVALRCDPISGHVSLYWYRQALGQGPEFLTYFNYEAQQDKSGLPNDRFSAERPEGSISTLTIQRTEQRDSAMYRCASSGLTGGVSHYNEQFFGPGTRLTVL.

This clonotype was observed many times. The rearrangement uses TRBV24-1 and TRBJ2-1; D is undetermined. This CDR3 has 12 amino acids. Between the trimmed V and J ends, which lost 4 bases and 4 bases, there was a span of 4 bases. Germline assignment: CDR1 KGHDR and CDR2 SFDVKD. The CDR3 here is CATSDRYNEQFF. The CDR3 region has the DNA TGTGCCACCAGTGACAGGTACAATGAGCAGTTCTTC.

This clonotype was seen a handful of times. The rearrangement joins TRBV2 to TRBJ2-7, with unresolved D. V was pared by 7 bases and J by 3 bases, with 7 bases between. This CDR3 contains 11 residues. CDR1 SNHLY and CDR2 FYNNEI come from the germline V gene. This chain's CDR3 is CASKVDYEQYF. The DNA for the CDR3 is TGTGCCAGCAAAGTTGACTACGAGCAGTACTTC. The variable domain in full, with the rest retrieved from reference TRBV2 and TRBJ2-7, is EPEVTQTPSHQVTQMGQEVILRCVPISNHLYFYWYRQILGQKVEFLVSFYNNEISEKSEIFDDQFSVERPDGSNFTLKIRSTKLEDSAMYFCASKVDYEQYFGPGTRLTVT.

The chain joins TRBV4-2 to TRBJ1-4; possibly TRBD1 for D (6 bases). CDR3 length: 16 residues. Germline values: CDR1 LGHNA, CDR2 YNFKEQ. V lost 0 bases to trimming and J lost 6 bases, with 14 bases between them. The CDR3 reads CASSQDPGVGDEKLFF. For the CDR3, the DNA is TGTGCCAGCAGCCAAGATCCAGGGGTTGGAGATGAAAAACTGTTTTTT.

In this sample, this clonotype turned up a few times. This sequence joins TRBV19 and TRBJ1-1, with D unresolved. The ends were cut back, 7 bases at V and 0 bases at J, with 12 bases in the middle. CDR1 is LNHDA and CDR2 is SQIVND in the germline V gene (reference sequence). CDR3 length: 14 amino acids. CDR3 loop: CASTLMLMNTEAFF. For the CDR3, the DNA is TGTGCCAGTACCCTGATGTTGATGAACACTGAAGCTTTCTTT.